These 30 T cell receptor beta chains were sequenced from one sample in a study of shared clonotypes between healthy human individuals. Produced via immunoSEQ multiplex PCR; TCRdb's table is partial and in-frame only. The sample carries about 2.2 million clones, approximately 94% recorded once. CD45RO-negative CD8 cells positively selected for CCR7 made up the naive population, which excluded terminally differentiated effector memory CD45RA+ cells. Sample: naive CD8+ T cells from PBMCs. The receptors come from a man between 18 and 29 years old in good health. Some clones in this sample may be carry-over from other donors' samples.

The J gene is TRBJ2-1, the V gene TRBV28, with 14 nucleotides matching TRBD2. The V segment lost 6 bases and the J segment 4 bases; nucleotides outside the gene matches: 8. CDR1 MDHEN and CDR2 SYDVKM come from the germline V gene. The CDR3 loop spans 17 amino acids. The CDR3 protein is CASSPRLAGGRYNEQFF. In DNA, the CDR3 is TGTGCCAGCAGCCCCAGACTAGCGGGAGGGAGGTACAATGAGCAGTTCTTC.

In this sample, this clone turned up once. The chain employs TRBV10-1 and TRBJ2-7; a possible D gene is TRBD2 (6 bases). Germline CDR1 WNHNN, CDR2 SYGVQD (reference sequence). CDR3 length: 14 amino acids. Trimming removed 2 bases from V and 1 base from J, with 9 bases in between. CDR3: CASSETSYSYEQYF. CDR3 DNA sequence: TGCGCCAGCAGTGAGACTAGCTATTCCTACGAGCAGTACTTC.

The gene calls are TRBV19 and TRBJ2-7, with D unresolved. V lost 7 bases to trimming and J lost 1 base, with 11 bases between them. The germline gives CDR1 LNHDA, CDR2 SQIVND (reference sequence). The CDR3 is 13 amino acids. The CDR3 reads CASTPTGSYEQYF. CDR3 nucleotide sequence: TGTGCCAGTACCCCGACGGGTTCCTACGAGCAGTACTTC.

The V call is TRBV18, the J call TRBJ2-1, with 11 positions matching TRBD2. After removal of 3 bases from V and 10 bases from J, the junction contained 2 bases not matched to a gene. This CDR3 comprises 13 residues. Per germline, CDR1 KGHSH and CDR2 LQKENI. CDR3 coding DNA: TGTGCCAGCTCACCCGGGACTAGCGGAGAGCAGTTCTTC. Translation: CASSPGTSGEQFF.

The chain employs TRBV14 and TRBJ2-7; TRBD1 might be the D (6 bases). Germline V gene lookup returns CDR1 SGHDN and CDR2 FVKESK. Deletions cut 0 bases from V and 3 bases from J, with 9 bases between. The CDR3 runs to 14 residues. This chain's CDR3 is CASSQERDIYEQYF. CDR3 nucleotide sequence: TGTGCCAGCAGCCAAGAGAGGGACATCTACGAGCAGTACTTC.

The V and J genes are TRBV7-2 and TRBJ1-1; D is unclear. This CDR3 is built from 13 residues. Deletions cut 1 base from V and 6 bases from J, with 9 bases between. CDR1 is SGHTA, CDR2 FQGNSA, per germline. The CDR3 DNA follows: TGTGCCAGCAGCTTAGTGGGGTCATCTGAAGCTTTCTTT. Encoded protein: CASSLVGSSEAFF.

The V gene is TRBV5-1, the J gene TRBJ2-6; 8 bases line up with TRBD1. The germline V gene encodes CDR1 SGHRS and CDR2 YFSETQ. CDR3 length equals 16 residues. V trimming: 5 bases; J trimming: 3 bases; junction bases outside the gene matches: 7. DNA of the CDR3: TGCGCCAGCAGACCCGACAGGGGAGGTGGGGCCAACGTCCTGACTTTC. As protein: CASRPDRGGGANVLTF.

As for this clone: The germline gene is not matched at one end of the junction; a read error may be the cause. The J gene is TRBJ2-7, the V gene TRBV5-8, with 7 bases lining up with TRBD1. The CDR3 has 15 residues. Germline V gene sequence: CDR1 SGHTS, CDR2 YDEGEE. The CDR3 DNA is TGTGCCAGCAGCGCATCCGGGACAGAGTTCTACGGGCAGTACTTC. Its translation is CASSASGTEFYGQYF.

The rearrangement joins TRBV7-9 to TRBJ2-7, with 9 bases that match TRBD2. Unmatched junction bases numbered 10, after V lost 5 bases and J lost 5 bases. CDR1 is SEHNR, CDR2 FQNEAQ, per germline (reference sequence). The CDR3 loop spans 15 amino acids. CDR3 loop: CASSPSGGREDEQYF. In nucleotides, the CDR3 is TGTGCCAGCAGCCCTTCCGGCGGGAGGGAGGACGAGCAGTACTTC.

The genes are TRBV4-1 and TRBJ2-1, with 7 bases identical to TRBD2. CDR1 is MGHRA and CDR2 is YSYEKL in the germline V gene. CDR3 size: 15 residues. The junction had 8 bases not matched to a gene; V was cut back by 1 base and J by 8 bases. CDR3 amino acids: CASSQALGLNHEQFF. CDR3 coding DNA: TGCGCCAGCAGCCAAGCTCTGGGACTAAACCATGAGCAGTTCTTC.

The chain is built from TRBV7-6 and TRBJ2-7; unclear D gene. CDR1 SGHVS and CDR2 FNYEAQ come from the germline V gene. The CDR3 covers 12 residues. The V and J ends lost 1 base and 7 bases respectively, with 8 bases between them. The CDR3 DNA sequence: TGTGCCAGCAGCTTAGAGGGATGGGAGCAGTACTTC. Its translation: CASSLEGWEQYF.

CDR3 in DNA: TGCAGCGTTGTTGTAGCGAGCTCCTACGAGCAGTACTTC. This encodes CSVVVASSYEQYF. This sequence joins TRBV29-1 and TRBJ2-7; D might be TRBD2 (5 bases). The V end lost 4 bases, the J end lost 0 bases, and 10 bases lay between the germline ends. The CDR3 has 13 residues. From germline, CDR1 is SQVTM and CDR2 ANQGSEA.

V usage is TRBV27 and J usage is TRBJ2-5, with D perhaps matching TRBD1 (5 bases). The CDR3 consists of 16 residues. Germline values: CDR1 MNHEY, CDR2 SMNVEV (reference sequence). The ends were cut back, 1 base at V and 5 bases at J, with 17 bases in the middle. The CDR3 DNA is TGTGCCAGCAGTTTATGGGGCGCGGCGGCCCGGGAGACCCAGTACTTC. Its protein product is CASSLWGAAARETQYF.

V gene TRBV7-9 combines with J gene TRBJ1-4; weak D call: TRBD1 (5 bases). V lost 2 bases to trimming and J lost 8 bases, with 12 bases between them. This CDR3 is built from 14 residues. Per germline, CDR1 SEHNR and CDR2 FQNEAQ (reference sequence). The DNA of the CDR3 is TGTGCCAGCAGCTTAAACCAGGGAGGGGAAAAACTGTTTTTT. Its protein product is CASSLNQGGEKLFF.

The chain joins TRBV2 to TRBJ1-3; the match to TRBD1 covers 10 bases. V lost 4 bases, J lost 7 bases, and 4 bases stayed unmatched. Germline V gene sequence: CDR1 SNHLY, CDR2 FYNNEI. This CDR3 spans 14 amino acids. As DNA, the CDR3 is TGTGCCAGCAGTGGGACAGGGGGACGGAACACCATATATTTT. It translates to CASSGTGGRNTIYF.

J is TRBJ2-5 and V is TRBV5-5; 12 positions match TRBD2. V shed 4 bases, J shed 4 bases, and the junction held 11 bases outside the gene matches. Per the germline V gene, CDR1 is SGHKS and CDR2 is YYEKEE (reference sequence). There are 17 residues in the CDR3. This chain's CDR3 is CASSALYLAGGGETQYF. CDR3 nucleotides: TGTGCCAGCAGCGCACTCTATCTAGCGGGAGGGGGAGAGACCCAGTACTTC.

The rearrangement links TRBV5-6 to TRBJ2-1; D may match TRBD1 or TRBD2 (5 bases each). The CDR3 loop spans 13 amino acids. Germline CDR1 and CDR2: SGHDT and YYEEEE. V gave up 2 bases and J gave up 6 bases, with 9 bases separating them. CDR3 sequence reads: CASSFSGGNEQFF. CDR3 bases: TGTGCCAGCAGCTTCTCTGGGGGCAATGAGCAGTTCTTC.

The genes are TRBV7-3 and TRBJ2-2; the D gene is possibly TRBD2 (6 bases). The CDR3 has 17 residues. V dropped 2 bases and J dropped 3 bases, with 16 bases sitting between them. CDR1 and CDR2 from the germline V gene are SGHTA and FQGTGA. CDR3 coding DNA: TGTGCCAGCAGCTTAGACGAGCGCGGGACCTACACCGGGGAGCTGTTTTTT. Residues: CASSLDERGTYTGELFF. Full variable domain (outside the CDR3, taken from reference TRBV7-3 and TRBJ2-2): GAGVSQTPSNKVTEKGKYVELRCDPISGHTALYWYRQSLGQGPEFLIYFQGTGAADDSGLPNDRFFAVRPEGSVSTLKIQRTERGDSAVYLCASSLDERGTYTGELFFGEGSRLTVL.

The chain recombines TRBV6-5 with TRBJ2-5; 9 bases are a match to TRBD1. Germline CDR1 MNHEY, CDR2 SVGAGI. CDR3 length: 14 residues. J was trimmed by 5 bases and V by 1 base; bases with no gene match: 2. Here the CDR3 reads CASSYLQGAETQYF. In DNA form, the CDR3 reads TGTGCCAGCAGTTACTTACAGGGGGCGGAGACCCAGTACTTC.

Comment on this clone: Distinct nucleotide sequences in the sample also encode this CDR3. This rearrangement joins TRBV28 to TRBJ1-1; possible D gene TRBD1, 6 bases. The CDR3 extends over 13 amino acids. The ends were cut back, 6 bases at V and 2 bases at J, with 10 bases in the middle. Germline CDR1 reads MDHEN; CDR2 reads SYDVKM. CDR3 region: CASSFRGNTEAFF. The CDR3 nucleotides read TGTGCCAGCAGCTTCAGGGGAAACACTGAAGCTTTCTTT.

This sequence joins TRBV28 and TRBJ2-3, with 10 bases aligning to TRBD2. The CDR3 contains 15 residues. In germline, CDR1 is MDHEN, CDR2 SYDVKM. Unmatched junction bases numbered 4, after V lost 5 bases and J lost 2 bases. CDR3 sequence reads: CASSALAGNTDTQYF. For the CDR3, the DNA is TGTGCCAGCAGTGCACTAGCGGGGAACACAGATACGCAGTATTTT.

The genes are TRBV7-9 and TRBJ2-7, with 10 positions matching TRBD2. Trimming took 5 bases from V and 4 from J; bases not matched to a gene: 8. Germline V gives CDR1 SEHNR, CDR2 FQNEAQ (reference sequence). The CDR3 has 15 amino acids. The chain's CDR3 is CASSPASGSLYEQYF. The CDR3, as DNA: TGTGCCAGCAGCCCAGCTAGCGGGAGTCTATACGAGCAGTACTTC.

This chain uses TRBV7-9 with TRBJ2-1, with D tentatively TRBD1 or TRBD2 (7 bases each). The CDR3 runs to 16 residues. V lost 4 bases and J lost 7, with 20 bases in between. From germline, CDR1 is SEHNR and CDR2 FQNEAQ (reference sequence). The CDR3 reads CASSSNQQGEGNEQFF. For the CDR3, the DNA is TGTGCCAGCAGCTCTAACCAGCAGGGGGAGGGGAATGAGCAGTTCTTC.

In the case of this clone: Compared with germline, one end of the junction differs, possibly owing to a read error. The rearrangement joins TRBV27 to TRBJ2-2, with 9 bases lining up with TRBD1. Germline V gene sequence: CDR1 MNHEY, CDR2 SMNVEV (reference sequence). The CDR3 length is 16 residues. The CDR3: CASSLSGTGRTGELFF. DNA of the CDR3: TGTGCCAGCAGTCTATCCGGGACAGGGAGGACCGGGGAGCTGTTTTTT.

The CDR3 DNA is TGTGCCAGCAGCCCGGGGGACGGACAGAACACTGAAGCTTTCTTT. Translation gives CASSPGDGQNTEAFF. The chain couples TRBV9 to TRBJ1-1, with D possibly matching TRBD1 (5 bases). The V gene's germline CDR1 is SGDLS and CDR2 YYNGEE. V lost 4 bases and J 1 base, leaving 14 bases between the germline ends. The CDR3 has 15 amino acids.

The V and J genes are TRBV5-1 and TRBJ1-2; D may be TRBD1 (5 bases). The CDR3 has 15 amino acids. CDR1 and CDR2 from the germline V gene are SGHRS and YFSETQ. V dropped 5 bases and J dropped 0 bases, with 14 bases sitting between them. The CDR3, as DNA: TGCGCCAGCAGGCAGCTGGGGACCGCTAACTATGGCTACACCTTC. Encoded protein: CASRQLGTANYGYTF.

This clone appeared a single time. The sample has other DNA sequences that encode this CDR3 too. V is TRBV13 and J is TRBJ2-7; 8 nucleotides match TRBD1. Germline V gene data show CDR1 as PRHDT and CDR2 as FYEKMQ (reference sequence). The CDR3 is 14 residues long. V was clipped by 4 bases and J by 3 bases; unmatched bases: 5. CDR3 loop: CASSSWTGNYEQYF. In nucleotides, the CDR3 is TGTGCCAGCAGCTCGTGGACAGGGAACTACGAGCAGTACTTC. Complete variable domain (other parts from reference TRBV13 and TRBJ2-7): AAGVIQSPRHLIKEKRETATLKCYPIPRHDTVYWYQQGPGQDPQFLISFYEKMQSDKGSIPDRFSAQQFSDYHSELNMSSLELGDSALYFCASSSWTGNYEQYFGPGTRLTVT.

This chain connects TRBV6-5 to TRBJ2-1; 8 bases line up with TRBD1. The CDR3 has 16 amino acids. V lost 0 bases and J lost 4; bases outside the gene matches: 5. Germline lookup yields CDR1 MNHEY and CDR2 SVGAGI. CDR3 sequence reads: CASSYSRTGFYNEQFF. CDR3 nucleotides: TGTGCCAGCAGTTACTCCCGGACAGGGTTTTACAATGAGCAGTTCTTC.

J is TRBJ2-4 and V is TRBV27; D is uncertain. Trimming took off 7 bases at V and 1 base at J, with 17 bases between the two ends. CDR1 and CDR2 from the germline V gene are MNHEY and SMNVEV (reference sequence). The length of the CDR3 is 16 residues. CDR3 DNA sequence: TGTGCCAGCACCGTATCAGGTGGGGTTGCCAAAAACATTCAGTACTTC. Its protein is CASTVSGGVAKNIQYF.

V and J are TRBV9 and TRBJ2-2, with D perhaps TRBD2 (6 bases). V lost 7 bases and J lost 6, with 22 bases in between. Germline V CDR1 and CDR2: SGDLS, YYNGEE. This CDR3 is 16 amino acids long. In nucleotides, the CDR3 is TGTGCCAGCGGTTCCGGGACTCCGATATTATCCGGGGAGCTGTTTTTT. Amino acids: CASGSGTPILSGELFF.